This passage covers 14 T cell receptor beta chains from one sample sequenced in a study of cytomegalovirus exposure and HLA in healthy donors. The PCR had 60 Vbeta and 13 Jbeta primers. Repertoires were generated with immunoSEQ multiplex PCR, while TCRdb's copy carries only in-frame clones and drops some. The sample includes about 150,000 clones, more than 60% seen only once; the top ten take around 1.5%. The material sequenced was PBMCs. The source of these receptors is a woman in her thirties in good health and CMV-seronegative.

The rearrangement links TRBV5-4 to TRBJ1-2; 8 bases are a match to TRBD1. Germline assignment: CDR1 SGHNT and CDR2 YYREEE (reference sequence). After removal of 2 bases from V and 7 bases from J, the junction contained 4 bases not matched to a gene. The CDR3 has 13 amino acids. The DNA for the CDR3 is TGTGCCAGCAGCTTTCAGGGGGCCATTGGCTACACCTTC. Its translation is CASSFQGAIGYTF.

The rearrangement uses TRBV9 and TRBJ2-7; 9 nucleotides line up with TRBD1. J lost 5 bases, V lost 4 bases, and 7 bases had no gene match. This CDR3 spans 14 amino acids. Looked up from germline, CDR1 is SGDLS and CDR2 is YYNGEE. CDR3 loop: CASSPTGQGNEQYF. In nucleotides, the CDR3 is TGTGCCAGCAGCCCGACGGGACAGGGAAACGAGCAGTACTTC. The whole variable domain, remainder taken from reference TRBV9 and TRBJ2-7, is DSGVTQTPKHLITATGQRVTLRCSPRSGDLSVYWYQQSLDQGLQFLIQYYNGEERAKGNILERFSAQQFPDLHSELNLSSLELGDSALYFCASSPTGQGNEQYFGPGTRLTVT.

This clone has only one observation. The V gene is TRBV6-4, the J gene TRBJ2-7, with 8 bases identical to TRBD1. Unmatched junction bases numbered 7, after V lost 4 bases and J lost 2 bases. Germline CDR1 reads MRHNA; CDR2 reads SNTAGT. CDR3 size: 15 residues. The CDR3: CASSVVPGQAYEQYF. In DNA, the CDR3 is TGTGCCAGCAGTGTGGTACCGGGACAGGCCTACGAGCAGTACTTC.

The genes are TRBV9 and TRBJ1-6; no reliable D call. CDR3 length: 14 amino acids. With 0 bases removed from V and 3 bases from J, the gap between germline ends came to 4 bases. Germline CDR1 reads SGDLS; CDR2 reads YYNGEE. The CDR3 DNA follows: TGTGCCAGCAGCGTAGACAGCTATAATTCACCCCTCCACTTT. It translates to CASSVDSYNSPLHF.

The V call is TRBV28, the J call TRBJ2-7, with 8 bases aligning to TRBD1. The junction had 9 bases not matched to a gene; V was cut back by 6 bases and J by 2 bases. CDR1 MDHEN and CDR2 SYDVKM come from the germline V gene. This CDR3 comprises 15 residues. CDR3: CASSLIGQGPYEQYF. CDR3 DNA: TGTGCCAGCAGCCTCATAGGACAGGGACCCTACGAGCAGTACTTC. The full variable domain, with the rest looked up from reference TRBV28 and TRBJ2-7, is DVKVTQSSRYLVKRTGEKVFLECVQDMDHENMFWYRQDPGLGLRLIYFSYDVKMKEKGDIPEGYSVSREKKERFSLILESASTNQTSMYLCASSLIGQGPYEQYFGPGTRLTVT.

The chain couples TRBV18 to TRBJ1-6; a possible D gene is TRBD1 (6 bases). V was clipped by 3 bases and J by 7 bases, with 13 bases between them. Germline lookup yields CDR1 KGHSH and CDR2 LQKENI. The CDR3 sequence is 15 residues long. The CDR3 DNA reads TGTGCCAGCTCACCGAGCAGGGGTGAAAATTCACCCCTCCACTTT. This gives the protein CASSPSRGENSPLHF.

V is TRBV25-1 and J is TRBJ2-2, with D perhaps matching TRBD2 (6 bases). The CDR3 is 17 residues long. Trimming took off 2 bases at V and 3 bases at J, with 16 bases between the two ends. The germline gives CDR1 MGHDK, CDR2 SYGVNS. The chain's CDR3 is CASSEMGGRGDTGELFF. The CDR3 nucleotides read TGTGCCAGCAGTGAAATGGGGGGAAGGGGAGACACCGGGGAGCTGTTTTTT.

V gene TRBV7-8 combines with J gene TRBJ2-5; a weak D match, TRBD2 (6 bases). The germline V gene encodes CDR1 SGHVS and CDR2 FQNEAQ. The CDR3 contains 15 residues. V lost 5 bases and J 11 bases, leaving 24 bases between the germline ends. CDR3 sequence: CASSTSNSGLWEQYF. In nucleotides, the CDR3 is TGTGCCAGCAGCACGTCAAATAGCGGTCTGTGGGAGCAGTACTTC. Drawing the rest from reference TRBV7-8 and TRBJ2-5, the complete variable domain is GAGVSQSPRYKVAKRGQDVALRCDPISGHVSLFWYQQALGQGPEFLTYFQNEAQLDKSGLPSDRFFAERPEGSVSTLKIQRTQQEDSAVYLCASSTSNSGLWEQYFGPGTRLLVL.

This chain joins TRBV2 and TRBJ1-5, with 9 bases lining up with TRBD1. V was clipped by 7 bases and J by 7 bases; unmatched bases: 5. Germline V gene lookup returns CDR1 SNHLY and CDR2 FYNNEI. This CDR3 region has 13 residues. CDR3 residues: CASKQGAGQPQHF. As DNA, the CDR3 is TGTGCCAGCAAACAGGGGGCCGGGCAGCCCCAGCATTTT.

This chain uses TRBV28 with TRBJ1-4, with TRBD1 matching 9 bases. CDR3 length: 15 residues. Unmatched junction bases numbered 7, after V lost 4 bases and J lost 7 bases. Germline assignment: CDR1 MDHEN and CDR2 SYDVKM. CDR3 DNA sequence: TGTGCCAGCAGTTACCCGGGACAGGGTAGTGAAAAACTGTTTTTT. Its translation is CASSYPGQGSEKLFF.

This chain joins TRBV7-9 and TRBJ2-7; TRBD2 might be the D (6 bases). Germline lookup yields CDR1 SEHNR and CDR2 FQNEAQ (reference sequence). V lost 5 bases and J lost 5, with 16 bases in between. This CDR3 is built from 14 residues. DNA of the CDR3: TGTGCCAGCAGCCCTCGCGGAGGCGGGGACGAGCAGTACTTC. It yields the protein CASSPRGGGDEQYF.

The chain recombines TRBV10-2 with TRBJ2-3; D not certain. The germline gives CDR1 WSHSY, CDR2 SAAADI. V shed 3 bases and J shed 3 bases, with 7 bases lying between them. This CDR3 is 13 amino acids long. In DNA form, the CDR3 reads TGCGCCAGCAGTGACGAGGTGACAGATACGCAGTATTTT. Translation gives CASSDEVTDTQYF.

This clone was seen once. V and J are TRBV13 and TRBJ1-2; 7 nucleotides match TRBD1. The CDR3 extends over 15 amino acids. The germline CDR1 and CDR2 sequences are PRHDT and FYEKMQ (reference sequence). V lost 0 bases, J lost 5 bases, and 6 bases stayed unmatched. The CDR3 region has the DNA TGTGCCAGCAGCTTAGGGCAGGGGGATGGGTATGGCTACACCTTC. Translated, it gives CASSLGQGDGYGYTF.

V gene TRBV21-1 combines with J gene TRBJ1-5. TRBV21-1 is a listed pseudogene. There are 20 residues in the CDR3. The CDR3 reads CASSALLGEGKVKSNQPQHF. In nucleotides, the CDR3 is TGTGCCAGCAGCGCCCTCCTTGGGGAGGGAAAGGTGAAAAGCAATCAGCCCCAGCATTTT.